Sequencing of this T cell receptor (beta chain) was carried out in a study of shared clonotypes between healthy human individuals. Whole-study context: For every donor, three CD4 naive, three CD4 memory, two CD8 naive and one CD8 memory plates were used.

Terminally differentiated effector memory CD45RA+ cells were left out of the naive CD8 fraction, which was CD45RO-negative and positively selected for CCR7. J lost 13 bases, V lost 1 base, and 11 bases had no gene match. Germline V gene sequence: CDR1 SNHLY, CDR2 FYNNEI. This CDR3 comprises 15 residues. Execution of the assay was at deep level. Method: immunoSEQ multiplex PCR; TCRdb's copy keeps in-frame clones and lacks some. Among some 2.1 million clones listed, just under 95% were seen once. The source material was naive CD8+ T cells from PBMCs. J is TRBJ1-4 and V is TRBV2, with 8 bases that match TRBD1. This clonotype was obtained from a man aged 18 to 30 in good health. Some clones in this sample may be carry-over from other donors' samples. The DNA for the CDR3 is TGTGCCAGCAGTGAAGATCTCGGACAGGGCATCGTACTGTTTTTT. Its translation is CASSEDLGQGIVLFF.